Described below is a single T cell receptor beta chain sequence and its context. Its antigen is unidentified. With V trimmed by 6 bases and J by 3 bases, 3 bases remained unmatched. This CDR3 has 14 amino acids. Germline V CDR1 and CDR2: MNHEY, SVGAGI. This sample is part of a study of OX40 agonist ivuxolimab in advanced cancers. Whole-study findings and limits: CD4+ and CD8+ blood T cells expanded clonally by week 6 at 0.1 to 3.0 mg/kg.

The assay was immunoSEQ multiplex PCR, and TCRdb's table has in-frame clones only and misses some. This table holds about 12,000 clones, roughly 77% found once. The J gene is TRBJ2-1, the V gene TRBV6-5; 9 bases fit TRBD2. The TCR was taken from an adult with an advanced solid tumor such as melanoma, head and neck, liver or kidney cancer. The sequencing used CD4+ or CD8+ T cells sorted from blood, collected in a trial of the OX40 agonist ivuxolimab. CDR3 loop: CASSLAGDYNEQFF. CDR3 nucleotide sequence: TGTGCCAGCAGCTTAGCGGGAGACTACAATGAGCAGTTCTTC.